This is a list of T cell receptor beta chains from one sample in a study of CD8 T cells in Susac syndrome. TCRdb reprocessed the immunoSEQ multiplex PCR reads with MiXCR, giving one entry per CDR3 protein. The sample includes a few hundred thousand distinct CDR3 sequences, 70% to 90% seen only once; the top ten take approximately 0.11%. Sequencing used CD8+ T cells from PBMCs. The receptors were gathered from a human donor with multiple sclerosis. CDR3s include the opening cysteine and the closing phenylalanine or tryptophan. Fields, in order: D gene, CDR3 length, V gene, J gene, clone size, CDR3 DNA, CDR3 protein. The D gene is left open where the match is weak. Rows may omit the clone size; those that give it use once, few, many or a size class.

-	15	TRBV28	TRBJ2-7	once	TGTGCCAGCAGTTTTCGATGGGGCTCCGTCTACGAGCAGTACTTC	CASSFRWGSVYEQYF
TRBD2	16	TRBV3-1	TRBJ2-1	-	TGTGCCAGCAGCCAAGATGCACTAGCGGGTTACAATGAGCAGTTCTTC	CASSQDALAGYNEQFF
-	13	TRBV11-2	TRBJ1-1	-	TGTGCCAGCAGCCAGGGCCATGGGACTGAAGCTTTCTTT	CASSQGHGTEAFF
-	14	TRBV19	TRBJ2-1	-	TGTGCCAGTAAGGCTTCATTAAGATACAATGAGCAGTTCTTC	CASKASLRYNEQFF
-	11	TRBV29-1	TRBJ2-7	-	TGCAGCGTTACTCAGGGCTACGAGCAGTACTTC	CSVTQGYEQYF
-	14	TRBV20-1	TRBJ2-1	-	TGCAGTGCTCCTCACGCCAGAGACTACAATGAGCAGTTCTTC	CSAPHARDYNEQFF
-	12	TRBV29-1	TRBJ1-2	-	TGCAGCGTTGACGAATGGGGCTATGGCTACACCTTC	CSVDEWGYGYTF
TRBD2	16	TRBV27	TRBJ2-1	-	TGTGCCAGCAGTCCCGCGGCGGGAGAAACCTACAATGAGCAGTTCTTC	CASSPAAGETYNEQFF
TRBD1	15	TRBV7-9	TRBJ2-7	-	TGTGCCAGCAGCTTCCCCCACAGGGGGACCTACGAGCAGTACTTC	CASSFPHRGTYEQYF
TRBD2	13	TRBV30	TRBJ2-1	once	TGTGCCTTCGGGAGGGGAGGGCAGAATGAGCAGTTCTTC	CAFGRGGQNEQFF
TRBD1	17	TRBV5-4	TRBJ1-2	-	TGTGCCAGCAGACCGGGACAGTTAACATGGGCTAACTATGGCTACACCTTC	CASRPGQLTWANYGYTF
TRBD2	14	TRBV12-3/TRBV12-4	TRBJ2-3	-	TGTGCCAGCAGCGGACTAGAGAGCACAGATACGCAGTATTTT	CASSGLESTDTQYF
-	13	TRBV20-1	TRBJ2-7	-	TGCAGTGCTAGGGGGACTGAGAACTACGAGCAGTACTTC	CSARGTENYEQYF
-	15	TRBV29-1	TRBJ1-5	-	TGCAGCGTTGAAGTACCCCCGGAGGTGAATCAGCCCCAGCATTTT	CSVEVPPEVNQPQHF
-	12	TRBV7-9	TRBJ1-4	-	TGTGCCAGCAGCTTAGGGGATCGCAGGATGTTTTTT	CASSLGDRRMFF
-	15	TRBV7-9	TRBJ2-3	-	TGTGCCAGCAGCTTAACTAGCTCGGGCACAGATACGCAGTATTTT	CASSLTSSGTDTQYF
-	13	TRBV15	TRBJ2-7	-	TGTGCCACCAGGACACATGCCTCCTACGAGCAGTACTTC	CATRTHASYEQYF
-	15	TRBV19	TRBJ1-4	-	TGTGCCAGTAGTATGGGTTTGGGGTACGGCGAAAAACTGTTTTTT	CASSMGLGYGEKLFF
TRBD1	14	TRBV3-1	TRBJ1-1	-	TGTGCCAGCAGCTCGCGGGGAGGGGGCCCTGAAGCTTTCTTT	CASSSRGGGPEAFF
-	12	TRBV25-1	TRBJ2-1	-	TGTGCCAGCGGACTTCAAAACAATGAGCAGTTCTTC	CASGLQNNEQFF
-	15	TRBV28	TRBJ1-1	-	TGTGCCAGCAGTTTATCTGGGGGGGCAAACACTGAAGCTTTCTTT	CASSLSGGANTEAFF
TRBD1	13	TRBV27	TRBJ2-7	-	TGTGCCAGCAGATTGACAGGGGGATACGAGCAGTACTTC	CASRLTGGYEQYF
-	11	TRBV9	TRBJ1-1	-	TGTGCCAGCAGCCCCGTGGGGGAGGCTTTCTTT	CASSPVGEAFF
-	13	TRBV9	TRBJ1-2	-	TGTGCCAGCAGCGTAGGGGGGGACTATGGCTACACCTTC	CASSVGGDYGYTF
TRBD2	18	TRBV28	TRBJ2-7	-	TGTGCCAGCAGGAAATTCAGGGGTAGCGGGAGAGTGTCCTACGAGCAGTACTTC	CASRKFRGSGRVSYEQYF
-	10	TRBV20-1	TRBJ1-1	-	TGCAGTGCTTGGCCAGGAGGAGCTTTCTTT	CSAWPGGAFF
-	13	TRBV11-2	TRBJ2-5	-	TGTGCCAGCAGCACGTCAGGGGGGGGGACCCAGTACTTC	CASSTSGGGTQYF
-	12	TRBV7-9	TRBJ2-1	-	TGTGCCAGCAGTTCCCGGCTCGATGAGCAGTTCTTC	CASSSRLDEQFF
TRBD2	15	TRBV11-2	TRBJ2-3	once	TGTGCCAGCAGCATTAAGCGGGGGGGCACAGATACGCAGTATTTT	CASSIKRGGTDTQYF
-	11	TRBV10-3	TRBJ2-1	-	TGTGCCATCAGGGACTACAATGAGCAGTTCTTC	CAIRDYNEQFF
-	14	TRBV12-3/TRBV12-4	TRBJ1-3	-	TGTGCCAGCAGTTTACTTGGTAGTGGAAACACCATATATTTT	CASSLLGSGNTIYF
-	14	TRBV15	TRBJ2-6	-	TGTGCCACCAGCAGAGGGGGTGGGGCCAACGTCCTGACTTTC	CATSRGGGANVLTF
-	11	TRBV30	TRBJ2-5	-	TGTGCCTGGAGTGGGGAAAAGACCCAGTACTTC	CAWSGEKTQYF
-	14	TRBV27	TRBJ1-2	-	TGTGCCAGCAGTTCCTTGCCAGACGACTATGGCTACACCTTC	CASSSLPDDYGYTF
TRBD1	17	TRBV4-1	TRBJ2-1	few	TGCGCCAGCAGCCTTCCAAGGGGGCGCGGGCGTGGCAATGAGCAGTTCTTC	CASSLPRGRGRGNEQFF
-	13	TRBV20-1	TRBJ2-5	-	TGCAGTGCTAGAGTGACTACCCTGGAGACCCAGTACTTC	CSARVTTLETQYF
TRBD2	16	TRBV9	TRBJ2-3	-	TGTGCCAGCAGCCTCCCTAGCGGGAGGCCCACAGATACGCAGTATTTT	CASSLPSGRPTDTQYF
-	14	TRBV12-3/TRBV12-4	TRBJ2-1	-	TGTGCCAGCAGTTCGGACAGCGGGTGGAATGAGCAGTTCTTC	CASSSDSGWNEQFF
-	15	TRBV27	TRBJ2-7	-	TGTGCCAGCAGTTTGATCGGGAGCGTGGCGGGCGAGCAGTACTTC	CASSLIGSVAGEQYF
-	15	TRBV7-9	TRBJ1-4	-	TGTGCCAGCAGCTTAAAATCCGTGTGGGGTGGAAAACTGTTTTTT	CASSLKSVWGGKLFF
-	17	TRBV28	TRBJ2-1	-	TGTGCCAGCAGTTTAAATCTCGCGGGAAACGAACACAATGAGCAGTTCTTC	CASSLNLAGNEHNEQFF
-	14	TRBV30	TRBJ2-6	-	TGTGCCTGGACCGGGGTCTCTGGGGCCAACGTCCTGACTTTC	CAWTGVSGANVLTF
-	13	TRBV5-6	TRBJ2-4	-	TGTGCCAGCAGCTTGGGTGGTAAAAACATTCAGTACTTC	CASSLGGKNIQYF
TRBD1	14	TRBV20-1	TRBJ1-1	-	TGCAGTGCTAGAGTGACAGGGGGCCCCCCTGAAGCTTTCTTT	CSARVTGGPPEAFF
-	13	TRBV30	TRBJ2-7	-	TGTGCCTGGAGGGAAACAGGGACCTACGAGCAGTACTTC	CAWRETGTYEQYF
TRBD1	17	TRBV2	TRBJ2-4	-	TGTGCCAGCAGTTTTGACAGGGTTACCGGGGCCAAAAACATTCAGTACTTC	CASSFDRVTGAKNIQYF
TRBD1	13	TRBV28	TRBJ1-2	-	TGTGCCAGCAGGCCGGGACAGGACTATGGCTACACCTTC	CASRPGQDYGYTF
-	12	TRBV7-9	TRBJ2-7	-	TGTGCCAGCAGCTTTGGGGACGGCGAGCAGTACTTC	CASSFGDGEQYF
-	15	TRBV6-5	TRBJ1-2	-	TGTGCCAGCAGTTACTCGACGGCAGGGGCTCGGGGCTACACCTTC	CASSYSTAGARGYTF
TRBD1	14	TRBV27	TRBJ2-1	-	TGTGCCAGCAGTTCGACGGGACAGTACAATGAGCAGTTCTTC	CASSSTGQYNEQFF